These 32 T cell receptor beta chains were all obtained from the same sample, sequenced in a study of blood T cell repertoires in COVID-19 (dated by TCRdb to about 2020). Library method: the immunoSEQ multiplex PCR assay. TCRdb carries this immuneACCESS record with in-frame sequences only. Its versions omit some clonotypes, under half of them owing to an unresolved V gene in the studies checked, with the rest unexplained. The table for this sample lists hundreds of thousands of clones; about nine tenths of them were counted only once. The ten largest clones add up to over 9% of the sample. Specimen: peripheral blood. The source of these receptors is a young woman with COVID-19, enrolled during active disease.

CDR3 region: CASRIGHSYEQYF. DNA for the CDR3: TGTGCCAGCAGGATTGGACATTCCTACGAGCAGTACTTC. V is TRBV6-5 and J is TRBJ2-7, with D tentatively TRBD1 (5 bases). Per the germline V gene, CDR1 is MNHEY and CDR2 is SVGAGI. V was cut by 6 bases and J by 1 base, with 10 bases left in between. The CDR3 is made up of 13 amino acids.

Remarks on this clone: The sample contains more than one DNA sequence encoding this CDR3. The chain carries TRBV6-5 and TRBJ1-3, with D tentatively TRBD1 (6 bases). Germline CDR1 and CDR2: MNHEY and SVGAGI. Trimming left V 5 bases short and J 0 bases short, with 8 bases between. CDR3 size: 14 residues. The CDR3 region has the DNA TGTGCCAGCAGTCGGACAGACTCTGGAAACACCATATATTTT. This gives the protein CASSRTDSGNTIYF.

The CDR3 loop reads CTSRGNSNQPQHF. CDR3 coding DNA: TGTACTTCCAGGGGGAATAGCAATCAGCCCCAGCATTTT. This chain joins TRBV28 and TRBJ1-5, with 7 bases fitting TRBD1. This CDR3 spans 13 amino acids. CDR1 MDHEN and CDR2 SYDVKM come from the germline V gene.

This chain connects TRBV3-1 (or the pseudogene TRBV3-2) to TRBJ2-1, with TRBD2 matching over 16 bases. V dropped 4 bases and J dropped 8; count of bases not matched to a gene: 2. Germline V CDR1 and CDR2: LGHDT, YNNKEL (reference sequence). The CDR3 runs to 15 residues. The CDR3 bases are TGTGCCAGCAGCCGGGGACTAGCGGGAGGGTATGAGCAGTTCTTC. Its protein product is CASSRGLAGGYEQFF.

The chain uses TRBV6-5 and TRBJ2-1; 12 bases agree with TRBD1. Per the germline V gene, CDR1 is MNHEY and CDR2 is SVGAGI. The CDR3 runs 15 residues. The J segment lost 6 bases and the V segment lost 6 bases, leaving 6 bases of the junction unmatched. The CDR3 sequence: CASSLGTGGPNEQFF. CDR3 nucleotide sequence: TGTGCCAGCAGCCTCGGGACAGGGGGCCCCAATGAGCAGTTCTTC.

The chain couples TRBV30 to TRBJ2-3; tentatively, D is TRBD1 (5 bases). The CDR3 spans 13 residues. In germline, CDR1 is GTSNPN, CDR2 SVGIG (reference sequence). V lost 2 bases, J lost 2 bases, and 8 bases lay in between. CDR3 amino acids: CAWSTDTTDTQYF. CDR3 coding DNA: TGTGCCTGGAGTACGGACACCACAGATACGCAGTATTTT.

This chain uses TRBV28 with TRBJ2-2; TRBD2 matches 9 bases. This CDR3 has 16 amino acids. Trimming removed 7 bases from V and 4 bases from J; junction bases left unmatched: 10. From germline, CDR1 is MDHEN and CDR2 SYDVKM. The CDR3 bases are TGTGCCAGCACCCCGGGACTAGCCCCCGGCACCGGGGAGCTGTTTTTT. It is translated as CASTPGLAPGTGELFF.

As for this clone: Other DNA sequences in this sample translate to the same CDR3. The V call is TRBV28, the J call TRBJ1-2; no clear D gene. The CDR3 runs to 13 residues. V lost 3 bases, J lost 4 bases, and 9 bases lay in between. Germline CDR1 and CDR2: MDHEN and SYDVKM. The CDR3 reads CASSFGGGYGYTF. The CDR3, as DNA: TGTGCCAGCAGTTTTGGAGGAGGCTATGGCTACACCTTC.

The V call is TRBV10-2, the J call TRBJ1-4; weak D call: TRBD1 (5 bases). The ends were cut back, 1 base at V and 8 bases at J, with 14 bases in the middle. The germline CDR1 and CDR2 sequences are WSHSY and SAAADI. This CDR3 has 15 amino acids. The CDR3 DNA sequence: TGCGCCAGCAGTGAGTTTGGACAAGCGACCGAAAAACTGTTTTTT. Translated: CASSEFGQATEKLFF.

This chain joins TRBV5-6 and TRBJ2-2, with D perhaps matching TRBD2 (5 bases). Trimming left V 0 bases short and J 6 bases short, with 6 bases between. The V gene's germline CDR1 is SGHDT and CDR2 YYEEEE. This CDR3 is 13 amino acids long. Written as DNA, the CDR3 is TGTGCCAGCAGCTTGGTCGGGGCCGGGGAGCTGTTTTTT. Translated: CASSLVGAGELFF.

The rearrangement joins TRBV24-1 to TRBJ2-1; 10 bases agree with TRBD2. Germline V gene sequence: CDR1 KGHDR, CDR2 SFDVKD. This CDR3 region has 18 residues. The ends lost 0 bases at V and 0 bases at J; junction bases unmatched: 4. The CDR3 here is CATSDLGLAESSYNEQFF. DNA for the CDR3: TGTGCCACCAGTGATTTGGGACTAGCGGAGAGCTCCTACAATGAGCAGTTCTTC.

This clone was observed a handful of times. The chain combines TRBV5-6 with TRBJ1-1; unclear D gene. CDR1 SGHDT and CDR2 YYEEEE come from the germline V gene. V lost 1 base, J lost 6 bases, and 16 bases lay in between. The CDR3 contains 15 residues. The CDR3 reads CASSLPGAGGSEAFF. In DNA form, the CDR3 reads TGTGCCAGCAGCTTGCCGGGAGCCGGAGGGTCTGAAGCTTTCTTT.

The V gene is TRBV6-5, the J gene TRBJ2-7, with 9 bases lining up with TRBD2. Losses at the gene ends were 6 bases for V and 6 bases for J; bases not matched to a gene: 6. Germline values: CDR1 MNHEY, CDR2 SVGAGI. The CDR3 has 13 residues. CDR3 DNA: TGTGCCAGCAGAGGCGGGAGGGCTCGCGAGCAGTACTTC. Translated, it gives CASRGGRAREQYF.

In this sample, this clone turned up once. The chain combines TRBV2 with TRBJ2-2; 9 bases match TRBD2. This CDR3 contains 17 residues. Germline V lookup: CDR1 SNHLY, CDR2 FYNNEI. J gave up 2 bases and V 4 bases, and 8 bases lay outside the gene matches. Here the CDR3 reads CASSATSGGYNTGELFF. DNA of the CDR3: TGTGCCAGCAGTGCGACTAGCGGAGGCTACAACACCGGGGAGCTGTTTTTT.

V gene TRBV28 combines with J gene TRBJ2-7; tentatively, D is TRBD2 (10 bases). The length of the CDR3 is 18 residues. Trimming removed 5 bases from V and 9 bases from J, with 32 bases in between. CDR1 and CDR2 (germline): MDHEN, SYDVKM. Here the CDR3 DNA reads TGTGCCAGCAGTACCTCCGGGACAGGGCAACTAGCGGGGCCCGGGCAGTACTTC. It encodes CASSTSGTGQLAGPGQYF.

This chain joins TRBV19 and TRBJ2-7; weak D call: TRBD1 (5 bases). Trimming removed 7 bases from V and 5 bases from J, with 9 bases in between. The CDR3 contains 11 residues. Germline-derived CDR1 and CDR2 are LNHDA and SQIVND (reference sequence). In DNA form, the CDR3 reads TGTGCCAGTAAACAAGGGGACGAGCAGTACTTC. Translating it yields CASKQGDEQYF.

The table lists this clone with a count of one. This chain joins TRBV6-1 and TRBJ1-6; D gene ambiguous. Germline loops: CDR1 MNHNS, CDR2 SASEGT. The CDR3 contains 12 residues. The V gene lost 1 base and the J gene lost 12 bases, with 7 bases spanning the gap. CDR3 coding DNA: TGTGCCAGCAGTGAAGGAGGTCGACCCCTCCACTTT. It specifies CASSEGGRPLHF.

The V and J genes are TRBV24-1 and TRBJ2-7, with TRBD2 matching over 9 bases. Germline trimming cut 9 bases from V and 7 bases from J; bases unmatched to any gene: 12. This CDR3 spans 14 amino acids. CDR1 and CDR2 (germline): KGHDR, SFDVKD. Here the CDR3 reads CATQGIAGAGEQYF. The CDR3 DNA follows: TGTGCCACCCAAGGGATAGCGGGAGCCGGGGAGCAGTACTTC.

The J gene is TRBJ2-7, the V gene TRBV6-6; weak D call: TRBD1 (6 bases). The CDR3 consists of 13 residues. V was cut by 2 bases and J by 4 bases, with 9 bases left in between. CDR1 MNHNY and CDR2 SVGAGI come from the germline V gene (reference sequence). The CDR3 loop reads CASSYGTPYEQYF. For the CDR3, the DNA is TGTGCCAGCAGTTACGGGACACCTTACGAGCAGTACTTC.

The chain combines TRBV18 with TRBJ1-1; a possible D gene is TRBD1 (5 bases). The CDR3 covers 13 residues. V was pared by 3 bases and J by 2 bases, with 7 bases between. Germline CDR1 KGHSH, CDR2 LQKENI. The CDR3 bases are TGTGCCAGCTCACCCCAGGGAAACACTGAAGCTTTCTTT. Amino acids: CASSPQGNTEAFF.

This chain connects TRBV6-5 to TRBJ2-1; a possible D gene is TRBD2 (6 bases). Germline V gene sequence: CDR1 MNHEY, CDR2 SVGAGI. The germline V and J ends were trimmed by 8 bases and 2 bases, with 13 bases remaining between them. The CDR3 is made up of 14 amino acids. The CDR3 sequence: CASAGWGPYNEQFF. The CDR3 DNA follows: TGTGCCAGCGCGGGGTGGGGCCCCTACAATGAGCAGTTCTTC.

The chain carries TRBV28 and TRBJ1-1, with TRBD1 as a possible D gene (6 bases). V was cut by 3 bases and J by 4 bases, with 12 bases left in between. This CDR3 spans 14 amino acids. CDR1 and CDR2 from the germline V gene are MDHEN and SYDVKM. The DNA for the CDR3 is TGTGCCAGCAGTTTGTACAGGGTCGGCACTGAAGCTTTCTTT. It yields the protein CASSLYRVGTEAFF.

V usage is TRBV9 and J usage is TRBJ2-3; 10 bases align to TRBD2. This CDR3 is built from 15 residues. Germline assignment: CDR1 SGDLS and CDR2 YYNGEE. Trimming at V came to 2 bases and at J to 5 bases, leaving 5 bases not matched to a gene. The CDR3 region is CASSVSAGGGDTQYF. DNA of the CDR3: TGTGCCAGCAGCGTCTCAGCGGGAGGGGGAGATACGCAGTATTTT.

The gene calls are TRBV2 and TRBJ1-4, with no clear D. The V gene's germline CDR1 is SNHLY and CDR2 FYNNEI. The CDR3 runs 15 residues. V was cut by 1 base and J by 0 bases, with 6 bases left in between. CDR3 sequence: CASSEGPATNEKLFF. The CDR3 DNA reads as TGTGCCAGCAGTGAAGGCCCAGCAACTAATGAAAAACTGTTTTTT.

This clone was seen only once. V usage is TRBV11-2 and J usage is TRBJ2-1, with 9 bases aligning to TRBD2. Germline V gene data show CDR1 as SGHAT and CDR2 as FQNNGV. V dropped 5 bases and J dropped 5; count of bases not matched to a gene: 7. There are 15 residues in the CDR3. CDR3 loop: CASSLTSGPNNEQFF. Written as DNA, the CDR3 is TGTGCCAGCAGCCTTACTAGCGGGCCCAACAATGAGCAGTTCTTC.

The chain employs TRBV18 and TRBJ1-3, with D maybe TRBD1 (5 bases). Deletions cut 2 bases from V and 0 bases from J, with 14 bases between. Germline values: CDR1 KGHSH, CDR2 LQKENI. This CDR3 region has 17 residues. The CDR3 nucleotides read TGTGCCAGCTCACCATCGCGGGGGTCGGCCTCTGGAAACACCATATATTTT. It codes for CASSPSRGSASGNTIYF.

This chain connects TRBV12-3 or TRBV12-4 to TRBJ2-5; D is unresolved. The CDR3 runs to 13 residues. The V end lost 7 bases, the J end lost 4 bases, and 13 bases lay between the germline ends. CDR3 sequence: CASMRMRRETQYF. The CDR3 nucleotides read TGTGCCAGCATGCGAATGAGGAGAGAGACCCAGTACTTC.

The V and J genes are TRBV10-2 and TRBJ2-7, with a weak D call TRBD1 (7 bases). CDR3 size: 15 residues. Trimming shortened V by 6 bases and J by 0 bases, and 15 bases separated the two germline ends. Germline CDR1 is WSHSY and CDR2 is SAAADI. In nucleotides, the CDR3 is TGCGCCAGCAGAGGAGGAGGGGACAGCTCCTACGAGCAGTACTTC. Translating gives CASRGGGDSSYEQYF.

J is TRBJ2-3 and V is TRBV9, with 15 positions matching TRBD2. J gave up 4 bases and V 3 bases, and 12 bases lay outside the gene matches. The CDR3 length is 19 residues. Germline V lookup: CDR1 SGDLS, CDR2 YYNGEE. CDR3 region: CASSERGLAGGWDADTQYF. The CDR3 nucleotides are TGTGCCAGCAGCGAGAGGGGACTAGCGGGAGGTTGGGACGCAGATACGCAGTATTTT.

The genes are TRBV3-1 (or the pseudogene TRBV3-2) and TRBJ2-7; TRBD2 matches 8 bases. With 0 bases clipped from V and 6 bases from J, the junction kept 10 bases outside the gene matches. This CDR3 has 16 amino acids. Germline CDR1 reads LGHDT; CDR2 reads YNNKEL (reference sequence). The CDR3 coding sequence is TGTGCCAGCAGCCAAGATCCCGGGAGGGCCAGGGTCGAGCAGTACTTC. Protein sequence: CASSQDPGRARVEQYF.

The chain joins TRBV2 to TRBJ1-1, with 9 bases that match TRBD1. Germline V gives CDR1 SNHLY, CDR2 FYNNEI. The junction had 6 bases not matched to a gene; V was cut back by 4 bases and J by 3 bases. The CDR3 consists of 15 residues. The CDR3 sequence is CASSGDRVWDTEAFF. Here the CDR3 DNA reads TGTGCCAGCAGTGGGGACAGGGTATGGGACACTGAAGCTTTCTTT.

In this sample, this clone turned up once. The rearrangement uses TRBV12-3 or TRBV12-4 and TRBJ2-7; no reliable D call. The CDR3 loop spans 13 amino acids. With 6 bases removed from V and 2 bases from J, the gap between germline ends came to 11 bases. The CDR3 DNA reads as TGTGCCAGCAGCCCGCGGTCTACCTACGAGCAGTACTTC. It codes for CASSPRSTYEQYF.